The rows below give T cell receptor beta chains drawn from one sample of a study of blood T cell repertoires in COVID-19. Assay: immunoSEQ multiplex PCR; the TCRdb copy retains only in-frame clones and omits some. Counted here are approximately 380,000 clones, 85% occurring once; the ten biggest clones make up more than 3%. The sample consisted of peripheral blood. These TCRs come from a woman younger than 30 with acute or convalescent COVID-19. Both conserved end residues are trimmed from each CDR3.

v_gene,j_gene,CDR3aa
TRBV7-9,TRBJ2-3,ASTRPRGGAPDTQY
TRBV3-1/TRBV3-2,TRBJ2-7,ASSQVISSYEQY
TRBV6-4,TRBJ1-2,ASSDSTGIYGYT
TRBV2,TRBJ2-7,ASIQTGSSYEQY
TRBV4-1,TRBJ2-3,ASSLRSGTRYTDTQY
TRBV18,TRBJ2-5,ASSQGIGETQY
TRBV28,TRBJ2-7,ASSLNVWGGREYEQY
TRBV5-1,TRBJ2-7,ASSSLTSGDSYEQY
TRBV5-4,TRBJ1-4,ASSLGDRAEKLF
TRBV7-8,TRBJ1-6,ASSTRDYSPLH
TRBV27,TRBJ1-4,ASRSGTGILKGGEKLF
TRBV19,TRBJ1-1,ASSIDGQGGLTEAF
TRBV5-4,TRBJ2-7,ASSGTGLLREQY
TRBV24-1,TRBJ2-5,ATSDLQGQRGETQY
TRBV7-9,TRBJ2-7,ASSPRGAGAHEQY
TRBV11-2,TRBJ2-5,ASSLGSGRETQY
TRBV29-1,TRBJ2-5,SVGWDRGETQY
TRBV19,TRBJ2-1,ATGPPNYGATSGSTSYNEQF
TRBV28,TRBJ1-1,ASSFRTGNTEAF
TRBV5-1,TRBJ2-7,ASSPDGGTGFHEQY
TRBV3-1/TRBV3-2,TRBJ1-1,ASSPQMTVPGQGLNTEAF
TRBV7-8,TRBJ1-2,ASSLGFGEGYT
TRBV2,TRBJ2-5,ASSGQGLQETQY
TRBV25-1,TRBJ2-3,ASSEEGDTQY
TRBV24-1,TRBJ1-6,ATSDRRSNSSPLH
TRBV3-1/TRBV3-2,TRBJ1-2,ASFQNYGYT
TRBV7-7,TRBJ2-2,ASSLTRNTGELF
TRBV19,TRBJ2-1,ASSTRLAGVSEQF
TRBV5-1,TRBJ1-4,ASSPGQGGEKLF
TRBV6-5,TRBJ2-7,ASSLNRRGLFEQY
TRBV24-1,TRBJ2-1,ATSDFWGSGNEQF